This TCR beta chain was found in a study of tumor-infiltrating lymphocytes in primary liver carcinoma. Across the study: Those enrolled were patients of both sexes, who were aged 30 to 69 years. Samples had roughly 3.65 to 7.5 million productive TCRbeta reads, comparable between tissue types.

Total RNA amounting to around 530 ng was the source from which TCR beta cDNA was made with a constant-region primer. Investigators got TCR beta libraries out of three nested multiplex PCR rounds, done with slightly modified ARM-PCR. A C-beta reverse primer was combined with TRBV1-TRBV30 forward primers in the first two PCR rounds, and each round had approximately 10 cycles. MiXCR, run by TCRdb on the multiplex PCR reads, gives a single entry per CDR3 protein. The sample includes approximately 30,000 distinct CDR3 sequences, about 71% seen only once; the top ten take roughly 29%. Study findings and constraints: Just around 7.5-24% of top clones spanned all five tumor regions.

The tissue used was unsorted bulk material of about 19-30 mg. RNA and DNA were co-extracted from it with the AllPrep DNA/RNA mini kit. This clonotype was counted at least ten times. Its cognate antigen is unknown. Between the trimmed V and J ends, which lost 4 bases and 2 bases, there was a span of 9 bases. There are 14 residues in the CDR3. Germline CDR1 reads SNHLY; CDR2 reads FYNNEI. The receptor was isolated from a woman in her twenties or thirties with primary liver carcinoma and hepatitis B virus infection. Sequencing was performed on liver tumor tissue from sampling region 3. Indicated subset: tumor region T3, left-lateral pole. This chain joins TRBV2 and TRBJ1-5; possibly TRBD1 for D (5 bases). CDR3 sequence (DNA): TGTGCCAGCAGTGGGGGAGGGGGCAATCAGCCCCAGCATTTT. This sequence encodes CASSGGGGNQPQHF.